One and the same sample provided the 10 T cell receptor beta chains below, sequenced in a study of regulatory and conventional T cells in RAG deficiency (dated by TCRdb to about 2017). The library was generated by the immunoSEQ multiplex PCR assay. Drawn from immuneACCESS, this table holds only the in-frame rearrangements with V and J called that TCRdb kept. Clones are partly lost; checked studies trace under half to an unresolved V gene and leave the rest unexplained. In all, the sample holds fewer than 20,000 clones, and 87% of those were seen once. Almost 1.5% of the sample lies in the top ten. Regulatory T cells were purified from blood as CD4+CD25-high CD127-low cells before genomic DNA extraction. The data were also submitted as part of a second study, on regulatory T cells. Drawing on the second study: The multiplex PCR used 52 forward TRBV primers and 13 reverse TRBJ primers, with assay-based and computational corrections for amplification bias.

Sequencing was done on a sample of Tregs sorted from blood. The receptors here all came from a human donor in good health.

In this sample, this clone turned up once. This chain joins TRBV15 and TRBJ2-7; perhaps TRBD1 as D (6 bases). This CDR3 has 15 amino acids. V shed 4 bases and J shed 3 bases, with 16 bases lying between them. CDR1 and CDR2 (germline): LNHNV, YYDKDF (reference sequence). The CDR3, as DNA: TGTGCCACCAGCACCACAGGGTTTACCATCTACGAGCAGTACTTC. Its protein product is CATSTTGFTIYEQYF.

The CDR3 DNA is TGTGCCAGCAGGGGGGCTAACTATGGCTACACCTTC. Amino acids: CASRGANYGYTF. The chain has TRBV2 and TRBJ1-2, with a weak D call TRBD1 (5 bases). Deletions cut 6 bases from V and 0 bases from J, with 5 bases between. Germline V gene lookup returns CDR1 SNHLY and CDR2 FYNNEI. This CDR3 comprises 12 residues.

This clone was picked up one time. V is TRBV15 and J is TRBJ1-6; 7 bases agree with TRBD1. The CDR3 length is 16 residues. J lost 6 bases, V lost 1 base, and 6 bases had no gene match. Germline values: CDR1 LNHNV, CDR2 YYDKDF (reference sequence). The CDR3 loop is CATSRGWGQPNSPLHF. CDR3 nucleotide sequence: TGTGCCACCAGCAGAGGGTGGGGACAGCCTAATTCACCCCTCCACTTT.

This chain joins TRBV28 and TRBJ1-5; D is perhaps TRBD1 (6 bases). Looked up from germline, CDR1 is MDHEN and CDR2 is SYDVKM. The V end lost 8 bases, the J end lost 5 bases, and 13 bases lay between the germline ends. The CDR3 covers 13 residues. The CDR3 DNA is TGTGCCAGCCCAGGGGTAGGGGATCAGCCCCAGCATTTT. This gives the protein CASPGVGDQPQHF.

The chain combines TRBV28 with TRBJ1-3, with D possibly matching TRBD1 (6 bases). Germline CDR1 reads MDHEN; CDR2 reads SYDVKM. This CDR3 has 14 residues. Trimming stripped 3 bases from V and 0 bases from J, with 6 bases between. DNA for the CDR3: TGTGCCAGCAGTTTCAGGGGCTCTGGAAACACCATATATTTT. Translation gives CASSFRGSGNTIYF.

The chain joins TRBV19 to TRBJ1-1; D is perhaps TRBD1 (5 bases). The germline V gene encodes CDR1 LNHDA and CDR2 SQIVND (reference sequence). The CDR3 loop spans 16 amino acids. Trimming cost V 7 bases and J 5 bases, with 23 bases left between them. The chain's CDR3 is CASILETGTRGTEAFF. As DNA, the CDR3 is TGTGCCAGTATATTGGAAACCGGGACGCGAGGGACTGAAGCTTTCTTT.

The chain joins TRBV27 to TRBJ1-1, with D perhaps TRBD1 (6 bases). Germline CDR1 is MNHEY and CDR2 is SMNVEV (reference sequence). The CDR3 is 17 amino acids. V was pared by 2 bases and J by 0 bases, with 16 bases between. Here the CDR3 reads CASSLRAGASMNTEAFF. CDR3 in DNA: TGTGCCAGCAGTTTAAGGGCAGGGGCTTCGATGAACACTGAAGCTTTCTTT.

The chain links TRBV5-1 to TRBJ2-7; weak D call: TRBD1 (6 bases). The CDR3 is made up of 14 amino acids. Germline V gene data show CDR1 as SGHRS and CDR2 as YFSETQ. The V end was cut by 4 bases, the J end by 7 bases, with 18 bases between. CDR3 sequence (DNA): TGCGCCAGCAGCCCCAGGGGCCCAGAAGGGGAGCAGTACTTC. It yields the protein CASSPRGPEGEQYF.

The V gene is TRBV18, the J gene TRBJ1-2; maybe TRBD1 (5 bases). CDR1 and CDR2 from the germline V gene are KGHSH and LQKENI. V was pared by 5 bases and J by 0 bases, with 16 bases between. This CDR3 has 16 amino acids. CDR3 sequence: CASSTSGGRANYGYTF. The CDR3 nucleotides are TGTGCCAGCTCAACATCGGGGGGGAGAGCTAACTATGGCTACACCTTC.

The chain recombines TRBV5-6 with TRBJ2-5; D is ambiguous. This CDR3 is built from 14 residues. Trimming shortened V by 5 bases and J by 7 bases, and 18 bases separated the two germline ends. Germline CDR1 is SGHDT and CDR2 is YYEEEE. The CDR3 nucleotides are TGTGCCAGCAGAACCTATAAGACTCCGCGGACCCAGTACTTC. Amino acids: CASRTYKTPRTQYF.